The sequence of this TCR beta chain was determined in a study of blood T cell dynamics during melanoma immunotherapy. Study at large: First-line therapy was either pembrolizumab or nivolumab with ipilimumab for metastatic melanoma.

Generated by immunoSEQ multiplex PCR, the TCRdb table keeps only in-frame clones and is missing some. The data hold 10,000 to 15,000 clones, with around nine tenths observed a single time. The CDR3 sequence is 16 residues long. The germline gives CDR1 SGHVS, CDR2 FQNEAQ. The V gene lost 1 base and the J gene lost 4 bases, with 17 bases spanning the gap. Time point in this sample: week 3, after first cycle of checkpoint inhibitor. Sampling occurred pretreatment (T0) and at week 3 (W3), after cycle one of checkpoint blockade. Prior systemic cancer therapy, immunosuppressant use and other active malignancies excluded patients.

This material consisted of blood, taken from a patient treated with checkpoint blockade. The TCR sequence derives from a human donor with melanoma. The rearrangement uses TRBV7-8 and TRBJ2-7, with D perhaps matching TRBD2 (5 bases). The CDR3 loop is CASSLGAGGLRYEQYF. DNA of the CDR3: TGTGCCAGCAGCTTAGGGGCCGGCGGGCTACGGTACGAGCAGTACTTC. Variable domain in full (rest from reference TRBV7-8 and TRBJ2-7): GAGVSQSPRYKVAKRGQDVALRCDPISGHVSLFWYQQALGQGPEFLTYFQNEAQLDKSGLPSDRFFAERPEGSVSTLKIQRTQQEDSAVYLCASSLGAGGLRYEQYFGPGTRLTVT.